These T cell receptor beta chains were read from a single sample in a study of shared clonotypes between healthy human individuals. Only in-frame clones appear in the TCRdb table, and some are missing; sequencing was by immunoSEQ multiplex PCR. The repertoire holds millions of clones, with 85% to 95% as singletons. The sample consisted of naive CD4+ T cells sorted from blood. The receptors stem from a man between 18 and 35 years old in good health. The CDR3 runs from the conserved cysteine through the conserved F or W. D genes are given only for firm matches. Size tells how often a clone was seen (once, few, many) or the class of an expanded clone, and some rows leave it out.

d_call | j_call | v_call | clone_size | cdr3_nt | cdr3_aa
NA | TRBJ2-1 | TRBV5-1 | NA | TGCGCCAGCAGCTTGGAGGCTGAATACAATGAGCAGTTCTTC | CASSLEAEYNEQFF
NA | TRBJ2-1 | TRBV6-5 | NA | TGTGCCAGCAGTTACTGGCGGGGGAGGGGGCATGAGCAGTTCTTC | CASSYWRGRGHEQFF
TRBD1 | TRBJ1-6 | TRBV28 | NA | TGTGCCAGCAGTCCCCGGGACAGGAATTCACCCCTCCACTTT | CASSPRDRNSPLHF
NA | TRBJ1-1 | TRBV30 | NA | TGTGCCTGGATAAGGGTATCGGCGGCTTTCTTT | CAWIRVSAAFF
NA | TRBJ1-2 | TRBV19 | NA | TGTGCCAGTAGTATAGGGCCGGGCCGCTACACCTTC | CASSIGPGRYTF
TRBD1 | TRBJ1-2 | TRBV29-1 | NA | TGCAGCGTGGACAGGGCTAACTATGGCTACACCTTC | CSVDRANYGYTF
NA | TRBJ1-1 | TRBV5-4 | NA | TGTGCCATCCAGACCAACACTGAAGCTTTCTTT | CAIQTNTEAFF
NA | TRBJ1-1 | TRBV5-4 | NA | TGTGCCAGCAGCTCATGGATGGTGAACACTGAAGCTTTCTTT | CASSSWMVNTEAFF
NA | TRBJ1-1 | TRBV5-1 | NA | TGCGCCAGCAGCCGTGATACACCCAACACTGAAGCTTTCTTT | CASSRDTPNTEAFF
TRBD1 | TRBJ1-6 | TRBV6-6 | NA | TGTGCCAGCAGTGGGACAGGCAATAATTCACCCCTCCACTTT | CASSGTGNNSPLHF
TRBD1 | TRBJ1-1 | TRBV7-2 | NA | TGTGCCAGCAGCTTACGTGGACAGGGCGGAAATACTGAAGCTTTCTTT | CASSLRGQGGNTEAFF
TRBD1 | TRBJ1-2 | TRBV28 | NA | TGTGCCAGCAGCCGCCCAGGGGGGGCGCACTATGGCTACACCTTC | CASSRPGGAHYGYTF
NA | TRBJ2-7 | TRBV7-6 | NA | TGTGCCAGCAGCCTTGACGGTACCTACGAGCAGTACTTC | CASSLDGTYEQYF
NA | TRBJ1-6 | TRBV5-1 | NA | TGCGCCAGCAGCTTGGGTGGGGGGAATAATTCACCCCTCCACTTT | CASSLGGGNNSPLHF
NA | TRBJ2-3 | TRBV7-2 | NA | TGTGCCAGCAGCCCCAAGAGCGGAGATACGCAGTATTTT | CASSPKSGDTQYF
NA | TRBJ1-1 | TRBV6-5 | few | TGTGCCAGCAGTTACCAGAGTGGGGGGCAAGCTTTCTTT | CASSYQSGGQAFF
NA | TRBJ1-2 | TRBV7-9 | NA | TGTGCCAGCAGCTTACTAACCGACCCTAACTATGGCTACACCTTC | CASSLLTDPNYGYTF
TRBD1 | TRBJ1-4 | TRBV30 | NA | TGTGCCTGGAGTCACCCAAACAGGGGAAAGAATGAAAAACTGTTTTTT | CAWSHPNRGKNEKLFF
TRBD2 | TRBJ2-2 | TRBV7-6 | NA | TGTGCCACCGGGACTAGCGGGGTTTCAGGGGAGCTGTTTTTT | CATGTSGVSGELFF
NA | TRBJ1-4 | TRBV5-5 | NA | TGTGCCAGCAGCCTCCCAGCAACTAATGAAAAACTGTTTTTT | CASSLPATNEKLFF
NA | TRBJ2-7 | TRBV5-6 | NA | TGTGCCAGCAGCTCTTTTGACAGAGACCCACAGTACTTC | CASSSFDRDPQYF
NA | TRBJ1-1 | TRBV28 | NA | TGTGCCAGCAGTGGGGGAAACACTGAAGCTTTCTTT | CASSGGNTEAFF
NA | TRBJ2-7 | TRBV27 | NA | TGTGCCAGCAGCAGTCCAGGGTCCTCCTCCTACGAGCAGTACTTC | CASSSPGSSSYEQYF
TRBD1 | TRBJ1-2 | TRBV6-5 | NA | TGTGCCAGCAGTTATCGGGACAGGGGAGACTATGGCTACACCTTC | CASSYRDRGDYGYTF
NA | TRBJ1-1 | TRBV6-5 | once | TGTGCCAGCAGTTACTCGATAGTCTCGAACACTGAAGCTTTCTTT | CASSYSIVSNTEAFF
NA | TRBJ2-7 | TRBV11-2 | NA | TGTGCCAGCAGCTCCCAAAGCTCCTACGAGCAGTACTTC | CASSSQSSYEQYF
NA | TRBJ1-1 | TRBV6-5 | NA | TGTGCCAGCAGGGGTAATAAGAACACTGAAGCTTTCTTT | CASRGNKNTEAFF
NA | TRBJ2-1 | TRBV7-2 | NA | TGTGCCAGCAGCCCGCCGACAGTCTACAATGAGCAGTTCTTC | CASSPPTVYNEQFF